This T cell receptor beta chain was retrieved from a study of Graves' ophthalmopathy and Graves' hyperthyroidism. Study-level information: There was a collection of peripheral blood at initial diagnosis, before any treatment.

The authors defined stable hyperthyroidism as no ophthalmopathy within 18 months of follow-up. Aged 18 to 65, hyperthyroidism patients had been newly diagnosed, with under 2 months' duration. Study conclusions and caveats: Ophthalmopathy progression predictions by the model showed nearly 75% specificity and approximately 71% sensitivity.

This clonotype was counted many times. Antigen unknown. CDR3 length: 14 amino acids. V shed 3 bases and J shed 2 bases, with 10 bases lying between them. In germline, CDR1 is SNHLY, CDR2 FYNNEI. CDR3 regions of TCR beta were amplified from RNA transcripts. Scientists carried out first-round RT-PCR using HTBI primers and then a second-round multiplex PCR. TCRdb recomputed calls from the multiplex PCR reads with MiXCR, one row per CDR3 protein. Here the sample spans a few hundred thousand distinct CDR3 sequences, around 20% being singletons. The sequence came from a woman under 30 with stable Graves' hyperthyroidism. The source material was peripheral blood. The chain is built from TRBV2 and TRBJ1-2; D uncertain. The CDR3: CASSDNSWNYGYTF. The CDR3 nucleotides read TGTGCCAGCAGTGATAACAGTTGGAACTATGGCTACACCTTC.